The 10 T cell receptor beta chains listed next were all sequenced from one sample in a study of blood T cell repertoires in COVID-19. Some clones are missing from TCRdb's copy, which holds only in-frame ones; the method was immunoSEQ multiplex PCR. The sample lists more than 100,000 clones; around 81% were seen once. Sequencing was done on a sample of peripheral blood. These receptors came from a man between 65 and 79 years old with acute or convalescent COVID-19.

The CDR3 reads CASSQERGFHNEQFF. For the CDR3, the DNA is TGTGCCAGCAGCCAAGAGCGGGGATTTCACAATGAGCAGTTCTTC. The chain combines TRBV14 with TRBJ2-1; weak D call: TRBD2 (6 bases). V was clipped by 0 bases and J by 5 bases, with 11 bases between them. The germline gives CDR1 SGHDN, CDR2 FVKESK. The CDR3 extends over 15 amino acids.

The chain couples TRBV4-3 to TRBJ2-1; 9 nucleotides match TRBD2. Trimming removed 2 bases from V and 0 bases from J; junction bases left unmatched: 8. This CDR3 has 18 residues. CDR1 and CDR2 from the germline V gene are LGHNA and YSLEER. CDR3 loop: CASSQNSGGPSSYNEQFF. DNA for the CDR3: TGCGCCAGCAGCCAAAATAGCGGGGGCCCTAGCTCCTACAATGAGCAGTTCTTC.

On this clone: The junction shows a germline mismatch at one end, possibly a read error. The genes are TRBV7-7 and TRBJ2-4; 13 bases map to TRBD2. The CDR3 has 17 residues. Germline-derived CDR1 and CDR2 are SSHAT and FNYEAQ (reference sequence). The DNA for the CDR3 is TGTGCTAGCAGATGGACTAGCGGGGGTTCAGCCAAAAACATTCAGTACTTC. Its translation is CASRWTSGGSAKNIQYF.

This clone was seen just once. J is TRBJ2-1 and V is TRBV5-1, with 8 bases lining up with TRBD2. This CDR3 contains 17 residues. The V and J ends lost 0 bases and 4 bases, in that order; junction bases with no gene match: 9. Germline V gene lookup returns CDR1 SGHRS and CDR2 YFSETQ. The CDR3 loop reads CASSLGVRGASYNEQFF. CDR3 DNA sequence: TGCGCCAGCAGCTTGGGGGTGCGGGGGGCATCGTACAATGAGCAGTTCTTC.

The chain uses TRBV7-3 and TRBJ2-1; 12 positions match TRBD1. CDR3 length equals 15 residues. Germline loops: CDR1 SGHTA, CDR2 FQGTGA. V shed 3 bases, J shed 8 bases, and the junction held 5 bases outside the gene matches. CDR3 coding DNA: TGTGCCAGCAGCTTCGCGGGACAGGGGGCCTATGAGCAGTTCTTC. It encodes CASSFAGQGAYEQFF.

V gene TRBV2 combines with J gene TRBJ1-1; TRBD1 aligns across 8 bases. The germline V gene has CDR1 SNHLY and CDR2 FYNNEI. CDR3 length equals 13 residues. J gave up 4 bases and V 7 bases, and 5 bases lay outside the gene matches. The CDR3 region has the DNA TGTGCCAGCACCGGGACAGGATTCACTGAAGCTTTCTTT. It codes for CASTGTGFTEAFF.

This chain uses TRBV3-1 (or the pseudogene TRBV3-2) with TRBJ1-4, with D perhaps matching TRBD1 (5 bases). The CDR3 is 16 residues long. Per the germline V gene, CDR1 is LGHDT and CDR2 is YNNKEL (reference sequence). Trimming left V 6 bases short and J 8 bases short, with 22 bases between. As DNA, the CDR3 is TGTGCCAGCAGTCCTGTATCGGGACTGATTGGAGAAAAACTGTTTTTT. Translation: CASSPVSGLIGEKLFF.

CDR3 nucleotides: TGTGCCAGTCGGGGGGAGGGGACCACCGGGGAGCTGTTTTTT. This encodes CASRGEGTTGELFF. The V call is TRBV11-3, the J call TRBJ2-2; 7 bases line up with TRBD2. With V trimmed by 9 bases and J by 4 bases, 8 bases remained unmatched. The CDR3 extends over 14 amino acids. Germline CDR1 reads SGHNT; CDR2 reads YENEEA.

V usage is TRBV5-1 and J usage is TRBJ1-4; TRBD1 aligns across 7 bases. Germline values: CDR1 SGHRS, CDR2 YFSETQ. CDR3 length: 15 amino acids. V lost 4 bases, J lost 8 bases, and 11 bases stayed unmatched. The CDR3 nucleotides read TGCGCCAGCAGCGATTACAGGGGAGGAGGGGAAAAACTGTTTTTT. Protein sequence: CASSDYRGGGEKLFF.

V usage is TRBV6-5 and J usage is TRBJ1-1; 8 bases agree with TRBD1. The germline gives CDR1 MNHEY, CDR2 SVGAGI. The CDR3 is 14 amino acids. V lost 5 bases, J lost 7 bases, and 9 bases stayed unmatched. The CDR3 DNA reads TGTGCCAGCAGTAAACGACAGGGGCTTAATGAAGCTTTCTTT. Translating it yields CASSKRQGLNEAFF.